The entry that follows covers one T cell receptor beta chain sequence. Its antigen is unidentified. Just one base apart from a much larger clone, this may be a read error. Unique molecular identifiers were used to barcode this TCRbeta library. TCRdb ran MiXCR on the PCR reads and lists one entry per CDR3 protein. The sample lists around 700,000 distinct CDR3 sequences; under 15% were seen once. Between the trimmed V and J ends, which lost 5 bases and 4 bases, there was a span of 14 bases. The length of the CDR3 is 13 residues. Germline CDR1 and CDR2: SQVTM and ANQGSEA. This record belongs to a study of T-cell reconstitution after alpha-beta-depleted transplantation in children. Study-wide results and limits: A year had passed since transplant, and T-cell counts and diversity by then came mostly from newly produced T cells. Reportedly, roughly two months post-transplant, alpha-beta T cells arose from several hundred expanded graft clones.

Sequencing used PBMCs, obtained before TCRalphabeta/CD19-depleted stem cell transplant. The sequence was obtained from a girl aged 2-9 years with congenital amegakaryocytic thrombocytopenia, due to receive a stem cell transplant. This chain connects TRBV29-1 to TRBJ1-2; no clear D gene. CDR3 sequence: CSVLPLVSYGYTF. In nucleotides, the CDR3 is TGCAGCGTTTTGCCCCTGGTTAGCTATGGCTACACCTTC.